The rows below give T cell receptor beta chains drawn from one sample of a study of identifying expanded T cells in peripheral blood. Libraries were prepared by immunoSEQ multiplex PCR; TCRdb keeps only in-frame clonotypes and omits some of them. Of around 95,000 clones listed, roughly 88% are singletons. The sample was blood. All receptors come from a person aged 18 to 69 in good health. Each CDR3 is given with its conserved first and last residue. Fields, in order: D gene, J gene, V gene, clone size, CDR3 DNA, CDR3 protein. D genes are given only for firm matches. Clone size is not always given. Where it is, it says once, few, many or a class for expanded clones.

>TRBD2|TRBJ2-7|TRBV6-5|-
TGTGCCAGCACTTTAGCGGGAGGAGAGTCCTACGAGCAGTACTTC
CASTLAGGESYEQYF
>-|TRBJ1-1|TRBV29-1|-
TGCAGCGTTATGAACCAGGGGCTCACTGAAGCTTTCTTT
CSVMNQGLTEAFF
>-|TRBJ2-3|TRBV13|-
TGTGCCAGCAGCTTAGTGGCAGGCCAGAACCGAGATACGCAGTATTTT
CASSLVAGQNRDTQYF
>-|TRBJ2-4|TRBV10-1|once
TGCGCCAGCAGTGACAGTCTTGACTCAAACATTCAGTACTTC
CASSDSLDSNIQYF
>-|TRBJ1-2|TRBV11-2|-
TGTGCCAGCAGCTTAGTTCAGGGTTACGGCTACACCTTC
CASSLVQGYGYTF
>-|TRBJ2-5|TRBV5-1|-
TGCGCCAGCAGCTTGGCCCGGGACGAGCAAGAGACCCAGTACTTC
CASSLARDEQETQYF
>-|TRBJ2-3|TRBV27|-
TGTGCCAGCAGTTACCCGAAGGGTAAGGGCACAGATACGCAGTATTTT
CASSYPKGKGTDTQYF
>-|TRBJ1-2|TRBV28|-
TGTGCCAGCAGTTTAGGGGTAGTGAAGGTTGCTGGCTACACCTTC
CASSLGVVKVAGYTF
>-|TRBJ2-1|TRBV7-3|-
TGTGCCAGCAGCTCGGGGGTTGAGCAGTTCTTC
CASSSGVEQFF
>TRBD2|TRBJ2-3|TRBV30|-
TGTGCCTGGAGCCCGCGGGCGGGGGGTGGTTATACGCAGTATTTT
CAWSPRAGGGYTQYF